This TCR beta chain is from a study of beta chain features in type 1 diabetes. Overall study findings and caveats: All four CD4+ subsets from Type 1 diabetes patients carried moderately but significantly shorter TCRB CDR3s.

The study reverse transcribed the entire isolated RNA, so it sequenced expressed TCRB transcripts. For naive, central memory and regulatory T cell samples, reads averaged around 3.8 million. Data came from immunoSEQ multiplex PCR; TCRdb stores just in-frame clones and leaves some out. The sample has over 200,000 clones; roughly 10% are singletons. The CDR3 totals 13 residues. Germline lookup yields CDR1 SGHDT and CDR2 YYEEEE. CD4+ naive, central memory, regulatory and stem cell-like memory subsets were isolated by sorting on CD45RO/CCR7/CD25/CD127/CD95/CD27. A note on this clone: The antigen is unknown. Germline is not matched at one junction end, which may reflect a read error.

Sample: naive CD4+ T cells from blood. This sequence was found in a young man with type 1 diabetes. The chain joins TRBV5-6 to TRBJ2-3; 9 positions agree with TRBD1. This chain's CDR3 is CASSLGDRASRDF. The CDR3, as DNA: TGTGCCAGCAGCTTGGGGGACAGGGCATCGCGAGATTTT.